This T cell receptor (beta chain) was sequenced in a study of blood T cell repertoires in COVID-19. The wider study: Sample material is recorded as cDNA or gDNA derived from T cells, B-cell-depleted T cells, or PBMCs.

This clone came up once. Profiling relied on immunoSEQ multiplex PCR, and the TCRdb table lists in-frame clones only, not all of them. The sample consists of around 300,000 clones, 87% of them appearing once. V lost 6 bases, J lost 7 bases, and 18 bases lay in between. Germline V gives CDR1 SNHLY, CDR2 FYNNEI. This CDR3 is built from 14 residues. The chain has TRBV2 and TRBJ1-2; D not certain. Sample: peripheral blood. The TCR comes from a man in his late teens or twenties with active or convalescent COVID-19. CDR3 in amino acids: CASRQPVGSGGYTF. The DNA for the CDR3 is TGTGCCAGCAGGCAACCGGTGGGGAGCGGTGGCTACACCTTC. Complete variable domain (other parts from reference TRBV2 and TRBJ1-2): EPEVTQTPSHQVTQMGQEVILRCVPISNHLYFYWYRQILGQKVEFLVSFYNNEISEKSEIFDDQFSVERPDGSNFTLKIRSTKLEDSAMYFCASRQPVGSGGYTFGSGTRLTVV.